This T cell receptor (beta chain) was retrieved from a study of CD8 T cells in Susac syndrome. Regarding the study as a whole: Susac CD8+ clonal expansion peaked in TEMRA cells and active patients. The authors acknowledged that their TCR sequencing and HLA analysis involved a relatively small number of individuals.

On this clonotype itself: The target antigen is unknown.

TEMRA cells were enriched by FACS, while CD8+ and CD4+ T cells were obtained through a negative isolation that was performed magnetically. The RNA, about 0.5 to 1 ug, was put through reverse transcription using random hexamers. An immunoSEQ multiplex PCR generated amplified TCR beta CDR3 products spanning 54 Vbeta and 13 Jbeta. TCRdb recomputed calls from the immunoSEQ multiplex PCR reads with MiXCR, one row per CDR3 protein. There are around 69,000 distinct CDR3 sequences in the sample; approximately 94% occur only once, and more than 0.4% lies in the top ten. Trimming took 8 bases from V and 6 from J; bases not matched to a gene: 10. Germline V lookup: CDR1 MNHEY, CDR2 SMNVEV (reference sequence). The CDR3 has 13 amino acids.

This rearrangement joins TRBV27 to TRBJ2-7, with 7 bases matching TRBD1. The sequenced material came from CD8+ T cells from PBMCs. The receptor's source is a human donor with Susac syndrome. The CDR3 loop is CASAATGWAEQYF. The CDR3 coding sequence is TGTGCCAGCGCGGCGACAGGGTGGGCCGAGCAGTACTTC.